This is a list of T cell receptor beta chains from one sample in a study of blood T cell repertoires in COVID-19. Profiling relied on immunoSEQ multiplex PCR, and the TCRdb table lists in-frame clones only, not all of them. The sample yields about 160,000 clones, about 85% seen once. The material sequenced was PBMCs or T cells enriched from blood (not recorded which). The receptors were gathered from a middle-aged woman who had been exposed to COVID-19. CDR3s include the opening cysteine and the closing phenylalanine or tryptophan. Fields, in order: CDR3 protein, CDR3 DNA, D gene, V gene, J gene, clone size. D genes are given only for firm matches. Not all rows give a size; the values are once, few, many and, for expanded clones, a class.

CASSLLAGGNDNEQFF	TGCGCCAGCAGCTTGCTAGCGGGGGGGAACGACAATGAGCAGTTCTTC	TRBD2	TRBV5-1	TRBJ2-1	-
CASSFSGGAIDTQYF	TGTGCCAGCAGCTTTAGCGGGGGGGCGATAGATACGCAGTATTTT	TRBD2	TRBV11-2	TRBJ2-3	-
CASSQGAGNTEAFF	TGCGCCAGCAGTCAGGGGGCAGGGAACACTGAAGCTTTCTTT	TRBD1	TRBV5-1	TRBJ1-1	-
CASSLIGQGGDEQYF	TGCGCCAGCAGCTTAATTGGACAGGGGGGCGACGAGCAGTACTTC	TRBD1	TRBV5-1	TRBJ2-7	-
CASSLFRRNTEAFF	TGTGCCAGCAGTTTGTTTAGGAGGAACACTGAAGCTTTCTTT	-	TRBV28	TRBJ1-1	-
CASSDGGAGELFF	TGTGCCAGCAGTGACGGCGGGGCCGGGGAGCTGTTTTTT	-	TRBV25-1	TRBJ2-2	few
CASSFRVASYEQYF	TGTGCCAGCAGCTTTCGGGTAGCGTCCTACGAGCAGTACTTC	-	TRBV7-2	TRBJ2-7	-
CASSVGGGSYNEQFF	TGTGCCAGCAGCGTAGGCGGGGGCTCCTACAATGAGCAGTTCTTC	TRBD2	TRBV9	TRBJ2-1	few
CASSALNRDGELFF	TGTGCCAGCAGTGCCTTGAACAGGGACGGGGAGCTGTTTTTT	-	TRBV2	TRBJ2-2	-
CSASGDRASTDTQYF	TGCAGTGCTAGTGGGGACAGGGCTAGCACAGATACGCAGTATTTT	TRBD1	TRBV20-1	TRBJ2-3	-
CASSVETKTTFDGGGTEAFF	TGTGCCAGCAGCGTAGAAACCAAGACTACGTTCGACGGGGGAGGGACTGAAGCTTTCTTT	-	TRBV9	TRBJ1-1	-